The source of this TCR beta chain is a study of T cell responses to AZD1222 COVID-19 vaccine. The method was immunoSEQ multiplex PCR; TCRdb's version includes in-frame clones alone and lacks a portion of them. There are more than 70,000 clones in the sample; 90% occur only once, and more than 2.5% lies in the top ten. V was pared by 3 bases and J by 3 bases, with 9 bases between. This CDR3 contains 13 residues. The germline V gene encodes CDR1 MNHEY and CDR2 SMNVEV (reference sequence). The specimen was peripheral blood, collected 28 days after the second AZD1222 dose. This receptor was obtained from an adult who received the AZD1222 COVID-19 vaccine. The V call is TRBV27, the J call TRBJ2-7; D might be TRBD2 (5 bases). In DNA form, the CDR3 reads TGTGCCAGCAGTTTTTTCGGGGACTACGAGCAGTACTTC. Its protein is CASSFFGDYEQYF.